The text below deals with one TCR beta chain. The data derive from a study of blood T cell repertoires in COVID-19. For the study at large: Sources were T cells, B-cell-depleted T cells, or PBMCs; the material itself was cDNA or gDNA.

Germline loops: CDR1 SQVTM, CDR2 ANQGSEA. The V end lost 0 bases, the J end lost 4 bases, and 12 bases lay between the germline ends. CDR3 length: 14 amino acids. The study assigned cohorts using participant-reported clinical history. Assay used: immunoSEQ multiplex PCR; TCRdb lists only in-frame clones, some missing. The table shows roughly 310,000 clones, with approximately 90% occurring only once. This TCR was sampled from a woman between 40 and 50 years old who had recovered from COVID-19. The material sequenced was PBMCs or T cells enriched from blood (not recorded which). The chain joins TRBV29-1 to TRBJ1-1, with D uncertain. As DNA, the CDR3 is TGCAGCGTTGAAGATCCTAGGTCGCGCACTGAAGCTTTCTTT. Its protein is CSVEDPRSRTEAFF.